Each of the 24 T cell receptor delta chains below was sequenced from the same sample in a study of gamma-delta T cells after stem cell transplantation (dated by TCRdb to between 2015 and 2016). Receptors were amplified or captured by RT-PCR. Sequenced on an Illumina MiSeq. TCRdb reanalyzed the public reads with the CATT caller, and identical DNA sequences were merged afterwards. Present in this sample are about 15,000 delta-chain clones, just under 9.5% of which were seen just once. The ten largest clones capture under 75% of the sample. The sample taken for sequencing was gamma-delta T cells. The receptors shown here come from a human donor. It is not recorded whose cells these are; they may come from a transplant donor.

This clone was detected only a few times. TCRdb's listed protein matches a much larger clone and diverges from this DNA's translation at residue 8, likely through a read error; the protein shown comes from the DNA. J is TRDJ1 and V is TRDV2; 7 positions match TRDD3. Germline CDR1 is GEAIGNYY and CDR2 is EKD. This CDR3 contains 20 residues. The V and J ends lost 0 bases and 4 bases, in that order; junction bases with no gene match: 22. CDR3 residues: CACDTVPYNWGSENGDKLIF. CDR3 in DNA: TGTGCCTGTGACACCGTTCCTTACAACTGGGGATCGGAAAATGGCGATAAACTCATCTTT.

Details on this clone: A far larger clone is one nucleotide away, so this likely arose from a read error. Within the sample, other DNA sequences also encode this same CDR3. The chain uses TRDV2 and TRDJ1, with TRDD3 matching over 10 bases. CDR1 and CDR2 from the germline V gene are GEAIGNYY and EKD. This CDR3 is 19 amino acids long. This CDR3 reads CACDTVPTTGGLYTDKLIF. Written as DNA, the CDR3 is TGTGCCTGTGACACCGTTCCTACTACTGGGGGATTGTACACCGACAAACTCATCTTT.

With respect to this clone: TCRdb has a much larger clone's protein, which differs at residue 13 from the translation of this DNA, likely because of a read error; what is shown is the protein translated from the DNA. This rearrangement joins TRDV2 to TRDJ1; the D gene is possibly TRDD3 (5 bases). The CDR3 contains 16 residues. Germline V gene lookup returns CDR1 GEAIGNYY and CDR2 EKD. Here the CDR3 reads CACDGLGLASTDRLIF. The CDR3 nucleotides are TGTGCCTGTGACGGGTTGGGATTGGCGAGCACCGATAGACTCATCTTT.

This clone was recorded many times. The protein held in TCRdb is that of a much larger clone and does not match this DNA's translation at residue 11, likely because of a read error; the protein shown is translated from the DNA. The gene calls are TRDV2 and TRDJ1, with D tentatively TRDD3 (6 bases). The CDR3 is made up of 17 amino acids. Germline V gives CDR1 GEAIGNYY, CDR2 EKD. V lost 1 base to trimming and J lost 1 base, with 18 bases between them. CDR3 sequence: CACDTVGDLACTDKLIF. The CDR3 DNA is TGTGCCTGTGACACAGTCGGGGATCTGGCCTGCACCGATAAACTCATCTTT.

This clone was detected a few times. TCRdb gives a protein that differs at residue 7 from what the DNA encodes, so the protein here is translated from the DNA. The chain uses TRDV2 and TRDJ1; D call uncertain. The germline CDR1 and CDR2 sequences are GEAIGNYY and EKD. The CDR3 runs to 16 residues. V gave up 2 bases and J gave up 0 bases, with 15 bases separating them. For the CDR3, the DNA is TGTGCCTGTGACAGTTGGGAGGATCGTTACACCGATAAACTCATCTTT. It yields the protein CACDSWEDRYTDKLIF.

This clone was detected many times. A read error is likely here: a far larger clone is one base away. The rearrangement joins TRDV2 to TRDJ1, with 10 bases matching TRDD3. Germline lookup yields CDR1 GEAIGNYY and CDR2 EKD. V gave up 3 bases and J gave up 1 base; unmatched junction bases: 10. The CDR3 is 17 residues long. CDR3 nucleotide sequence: TGTGCCTGTGACTCTCTCACGGGGGATACGGTCACCGATAAACTCATCTTT. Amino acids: CACDSLTGDTVTDKLIF.

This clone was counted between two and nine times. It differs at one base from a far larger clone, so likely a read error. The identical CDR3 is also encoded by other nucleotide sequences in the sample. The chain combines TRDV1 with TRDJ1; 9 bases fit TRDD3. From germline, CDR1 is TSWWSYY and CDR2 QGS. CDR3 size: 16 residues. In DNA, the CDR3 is TGTGCCCTTGGAGCCCCTCCTGCACTGGGGGAAGATAAACTCATCTTT. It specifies CALGAPPALGEDKLIF.

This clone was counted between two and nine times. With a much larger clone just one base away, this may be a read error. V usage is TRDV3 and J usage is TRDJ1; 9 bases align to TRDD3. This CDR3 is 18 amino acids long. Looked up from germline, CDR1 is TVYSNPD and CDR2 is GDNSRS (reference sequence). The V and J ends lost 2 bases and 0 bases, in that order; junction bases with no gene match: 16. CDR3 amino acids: CAFHGTTSYWGNTDKLIF. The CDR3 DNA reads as TGTGCCTTTCATGGAACCACCTCGTACTGGGGGAACACCGATAAACTCATCTTT.

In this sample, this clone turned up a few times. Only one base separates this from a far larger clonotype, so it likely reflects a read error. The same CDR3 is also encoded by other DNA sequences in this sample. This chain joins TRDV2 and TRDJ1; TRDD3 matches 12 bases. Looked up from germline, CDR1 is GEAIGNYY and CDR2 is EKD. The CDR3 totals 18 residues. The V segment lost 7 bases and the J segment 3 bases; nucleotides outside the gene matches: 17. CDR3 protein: CACDPVLGDTTDADKLIF. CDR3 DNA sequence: TGTGCCTGCGACCCTGTACTGGGGGATACCACGGACGCCGATAAACTCATCTTT.

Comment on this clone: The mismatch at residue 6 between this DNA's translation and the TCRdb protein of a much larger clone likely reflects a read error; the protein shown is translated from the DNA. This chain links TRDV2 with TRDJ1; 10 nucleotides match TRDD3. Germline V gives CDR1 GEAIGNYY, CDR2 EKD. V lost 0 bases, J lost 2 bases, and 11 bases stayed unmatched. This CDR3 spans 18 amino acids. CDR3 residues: CACDTIKGGYGRTDKLIF. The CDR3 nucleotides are TGTGCCTGTGACACCATAAAGGGGGGATACGGGCGGACCGATAAACTCATCTTT.

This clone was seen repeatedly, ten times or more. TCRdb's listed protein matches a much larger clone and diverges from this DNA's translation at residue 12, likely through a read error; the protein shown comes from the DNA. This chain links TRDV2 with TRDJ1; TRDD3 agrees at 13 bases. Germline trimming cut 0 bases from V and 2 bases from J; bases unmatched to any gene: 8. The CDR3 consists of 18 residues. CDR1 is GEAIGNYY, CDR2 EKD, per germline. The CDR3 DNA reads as TGTGCCTGTGACACCGTCCTACTGGGGGATACGGTGACCGATAAACTCATCTTT. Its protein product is CACDTVLLGDTVTDKLIF.

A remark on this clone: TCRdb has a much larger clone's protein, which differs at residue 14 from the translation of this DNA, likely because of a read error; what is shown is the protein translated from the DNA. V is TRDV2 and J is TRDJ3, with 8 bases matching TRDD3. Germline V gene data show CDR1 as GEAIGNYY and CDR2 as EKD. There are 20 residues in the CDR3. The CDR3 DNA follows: TGTGCCTGTGACACTCCCGATGGGGGATCCTCCTCCTGGGAAACCCGACAGATGTTTTTC. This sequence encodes CACDTPDGGSSSWETRQMFF.

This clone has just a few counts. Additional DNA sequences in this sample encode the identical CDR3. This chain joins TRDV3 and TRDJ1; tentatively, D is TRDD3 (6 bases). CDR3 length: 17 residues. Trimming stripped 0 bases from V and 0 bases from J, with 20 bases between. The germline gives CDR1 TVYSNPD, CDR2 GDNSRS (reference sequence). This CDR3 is CAFSDLLGDTNTDKLIF. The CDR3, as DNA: TGTGCCTTTAGTGACCTACTGGGTGATACTAACACCGATAAACTCATCTTT. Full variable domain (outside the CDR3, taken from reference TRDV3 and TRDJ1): CDKVTQSSPDQTVASGSEVVLLCTYDTVYSNPDLFWYRIRPDYSFQFVFYGDNSRSEGADFTQGRFSVKHILTQKAFHLVISPVRTEDSATYYCAFSDLLGDTNTDKLIFGKGTRVTVEP.

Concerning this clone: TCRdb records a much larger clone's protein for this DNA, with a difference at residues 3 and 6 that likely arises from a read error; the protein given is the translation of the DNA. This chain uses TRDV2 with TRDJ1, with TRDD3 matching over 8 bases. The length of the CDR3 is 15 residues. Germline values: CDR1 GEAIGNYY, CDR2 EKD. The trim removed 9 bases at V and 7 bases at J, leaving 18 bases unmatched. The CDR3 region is CASVPRGDSWAKLIF. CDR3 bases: TGTGCCAGTGTCCCTCGGGGGGATAGTTGGGCTAAACTCATCTTT.

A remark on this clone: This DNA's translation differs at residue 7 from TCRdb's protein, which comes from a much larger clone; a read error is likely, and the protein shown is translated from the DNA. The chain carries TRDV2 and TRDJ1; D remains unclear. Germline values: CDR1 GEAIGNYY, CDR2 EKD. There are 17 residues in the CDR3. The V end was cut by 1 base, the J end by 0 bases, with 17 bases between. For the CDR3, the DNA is TGTGCCTGTGACACAGTCGCGGATCTGGCCTACACCGATAAACTCATCTTT. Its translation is CACDTVADLAYTDKLIF.

DNA for the CDR3: TGTGCCTGTAGTGACCGACTGGTGGATACCAACACCGATAAACTCATCTTT. Amino acid sequence: CACSDRLVDTNTDKLIF. This sequence joins TRDV3 and TRDJ1; possibly TRDD3 for D (6 bases). Germline V lookup: CDR1 TVYSNPD, CDR2 GDNSRS (reference sequence). V lost 4 bases to trimming and J lost 0 bases, with 24 bases between them. The CDR3 length is 17 residues. The full variable domain, its missing parts supplied by reference TRDV3 and TRDJ1, is CDKVTQSSPDQTVASGSEVVLLCTYDTVYSNPDLFWYRIRPDYSFQFVFYGDNSRSEGADFTQGRFSVKHILTQKAFHLVISPVRTEDSATYYCACSDRLVDTNTDKLIFGKGTRVTVEP.

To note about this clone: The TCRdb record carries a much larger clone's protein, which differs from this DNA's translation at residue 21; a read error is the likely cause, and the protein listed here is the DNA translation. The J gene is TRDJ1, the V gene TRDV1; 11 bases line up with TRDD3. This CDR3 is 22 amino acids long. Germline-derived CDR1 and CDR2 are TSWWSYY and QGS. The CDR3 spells CALGDRLAMGFGGYVWTDKLTF. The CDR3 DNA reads TGTGCTCTTGGGGATCGTCTAGCGATGGGTTTTGGGGGATACGTGTGGACCGATAAACTCACCTTT.

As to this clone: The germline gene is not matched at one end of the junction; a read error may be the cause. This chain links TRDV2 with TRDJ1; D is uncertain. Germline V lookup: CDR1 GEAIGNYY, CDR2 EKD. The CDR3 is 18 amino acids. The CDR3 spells CAYDRTHTADRKEDKLIF. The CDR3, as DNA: TGTGCCTATGACAGAACCCATACTGCGGACCGCAAAGAGGATAAACTCATCTTT.

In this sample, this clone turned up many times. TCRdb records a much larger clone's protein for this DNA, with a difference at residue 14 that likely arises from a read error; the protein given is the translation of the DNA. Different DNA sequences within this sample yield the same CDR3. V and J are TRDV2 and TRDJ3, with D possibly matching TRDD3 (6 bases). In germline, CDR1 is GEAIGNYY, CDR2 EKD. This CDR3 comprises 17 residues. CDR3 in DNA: TGTGCCTGTGACACTACTGGGATTTCCTGGGACACCCGACGGATGTTTTTC. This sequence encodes CACDTTGISWDTRRMFF.

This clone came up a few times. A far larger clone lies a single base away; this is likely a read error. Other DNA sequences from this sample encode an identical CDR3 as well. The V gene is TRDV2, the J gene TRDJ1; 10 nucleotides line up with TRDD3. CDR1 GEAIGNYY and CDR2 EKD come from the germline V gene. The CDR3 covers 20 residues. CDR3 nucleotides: TGTGCCTGTGACCCCCTTACTGGGGGATCATCCGCCCTGTACACCGATAAACTCATCTTC. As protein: CACDPLTGGSSALYTDKLIF.

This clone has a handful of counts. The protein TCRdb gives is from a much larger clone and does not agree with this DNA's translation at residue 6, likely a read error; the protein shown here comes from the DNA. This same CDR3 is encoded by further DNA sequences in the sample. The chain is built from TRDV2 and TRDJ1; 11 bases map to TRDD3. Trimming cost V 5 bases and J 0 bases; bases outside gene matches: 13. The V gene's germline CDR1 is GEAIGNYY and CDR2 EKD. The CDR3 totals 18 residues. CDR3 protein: CACVPRLGDKEDTDKLIF. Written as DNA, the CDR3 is TGTGCCTGTGTCCCTCGACTGGGGGATAAGGAGGACACCGATAAACTCATCTTT.

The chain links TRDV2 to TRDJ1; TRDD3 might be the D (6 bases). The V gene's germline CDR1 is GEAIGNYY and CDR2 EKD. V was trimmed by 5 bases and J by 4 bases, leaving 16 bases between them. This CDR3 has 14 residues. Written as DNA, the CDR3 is TGTGCCTGTGGCAGGTGGGGGGAGTTCGATAAACTCATCTTT. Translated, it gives CACGRWGEFDKLIF.

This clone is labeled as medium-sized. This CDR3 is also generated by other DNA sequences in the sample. This chain's CDR3 is CACGCVGATDTDKLIF. The CDR3 DNA sequence: TGTGCCTGCGGCTGCGTCGGGGCGACGGACACCGATAAACTCATCTTT. The chain couples TRDV3 to TRDJ1; no firm D call. In germline, CDR1 is TVYSNPD, CDR2 GDNSRS (reference sequence). V lost 4 bases, J lost 0 bases, and 21 bases lay in between. The CDR3 consists of 16 residues.

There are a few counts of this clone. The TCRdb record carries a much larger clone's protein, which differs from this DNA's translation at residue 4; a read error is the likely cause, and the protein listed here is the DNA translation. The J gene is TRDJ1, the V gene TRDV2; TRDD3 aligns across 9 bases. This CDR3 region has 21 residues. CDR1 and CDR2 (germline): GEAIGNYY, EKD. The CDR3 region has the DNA TGTGCCTGTGGCACCGTTCAAAAAAGTCTGGGGGATGAAACGTACACCGATAAACTCATCTTT. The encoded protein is CACGTVQKSLGDETYTDKLIF.